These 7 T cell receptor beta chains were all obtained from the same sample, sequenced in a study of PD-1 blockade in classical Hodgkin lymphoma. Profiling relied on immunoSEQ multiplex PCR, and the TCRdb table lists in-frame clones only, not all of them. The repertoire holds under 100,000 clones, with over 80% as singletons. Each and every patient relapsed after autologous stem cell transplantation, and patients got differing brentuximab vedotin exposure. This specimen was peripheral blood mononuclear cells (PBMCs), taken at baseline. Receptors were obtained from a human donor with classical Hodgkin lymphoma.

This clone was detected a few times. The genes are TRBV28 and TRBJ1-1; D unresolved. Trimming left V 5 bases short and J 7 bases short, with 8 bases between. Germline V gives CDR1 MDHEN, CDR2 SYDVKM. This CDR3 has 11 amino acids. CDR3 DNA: TGTGCCAGCAGTCTCTTTGGTGAAGCTTTCTTT. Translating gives CASSLFGEAFF.

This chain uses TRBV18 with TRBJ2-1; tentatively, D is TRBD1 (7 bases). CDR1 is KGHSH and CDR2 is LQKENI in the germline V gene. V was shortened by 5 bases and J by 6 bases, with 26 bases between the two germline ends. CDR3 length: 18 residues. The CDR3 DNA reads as TGTGCCAGCTCAAGCGGACAGGAGCGGGCGGCAAGTTTCAATGAGCAGTTCTTC. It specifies CASSSGQERAASFNEQFF.

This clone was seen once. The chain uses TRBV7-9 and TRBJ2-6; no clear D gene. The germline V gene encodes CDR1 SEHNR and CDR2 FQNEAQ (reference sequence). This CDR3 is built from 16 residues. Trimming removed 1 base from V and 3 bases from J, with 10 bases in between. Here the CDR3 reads CASSLGGSSGANVLTF. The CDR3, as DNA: TGTGCCAGCAGCTTAGGGGGTTCTAGTGGGGCCAACGTCCTGACTTTC.

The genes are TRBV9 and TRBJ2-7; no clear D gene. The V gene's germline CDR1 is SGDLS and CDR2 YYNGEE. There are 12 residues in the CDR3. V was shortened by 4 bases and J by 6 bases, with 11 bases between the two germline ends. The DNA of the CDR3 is TGTGCCAGCAGCCCCCAAGGGCTCGAGCAGTACTTC. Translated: CASSPQGLEQYF.

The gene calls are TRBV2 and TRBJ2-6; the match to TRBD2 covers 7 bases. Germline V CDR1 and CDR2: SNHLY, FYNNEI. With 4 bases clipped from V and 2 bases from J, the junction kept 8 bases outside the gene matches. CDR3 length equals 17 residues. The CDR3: CASSARVAGAGANVLTF. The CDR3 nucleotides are TGTGCCAGCAGTGCCCGGGTCGCGGGGGCTGGGGCCAACGTCCTGACTTTC. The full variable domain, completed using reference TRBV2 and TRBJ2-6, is EPEVTQTPSHQVTQMGQEVILRCVPISNHLYFYWYRQILGQKVEFLVSFYNNEISEKSEIFDDQFSVERPDGSNFTLKIRSTKLEDSAMYFCASSARVAGAGANVLTFGAGSRLTVL.

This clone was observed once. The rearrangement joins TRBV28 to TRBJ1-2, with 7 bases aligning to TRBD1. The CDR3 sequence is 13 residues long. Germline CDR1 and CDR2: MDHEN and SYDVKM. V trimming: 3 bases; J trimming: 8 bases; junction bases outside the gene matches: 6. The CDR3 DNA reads TGTGCCAGCAGTTTCCGGACAGGTGGCGGCTACACCTTC. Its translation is CASSFRTGGGYTF.

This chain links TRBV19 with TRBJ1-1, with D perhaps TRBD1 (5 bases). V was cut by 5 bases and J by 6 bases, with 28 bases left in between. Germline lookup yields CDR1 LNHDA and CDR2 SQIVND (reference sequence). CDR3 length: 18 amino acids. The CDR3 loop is CASSEVVGTGVFRAEAFF. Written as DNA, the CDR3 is TGTGCCAGTAGTGAAGTAGTGGGGACGGGGGTTTTTCGCGCTGAAGCTTTCTTT.